The TCR beta chain described here comes from a study of blood T cell repertoires in COVID-19. Whole-study context: The United States, Italy and Spain provided the acute and convalescent COVID-19 samples. PBMCs, B-cell-depleted T cells, or T cells provided the cDNA or gDNA that made up the material.

Authors' analysis steps: Quantification of nucleated cells was approximated via reference gene primer amplification. Sequenced by immunoSEQ multiplex PCR; TCRdb stores in-frame clones only, minus some. V and J calls and clone size follow that table, whereas D and trimming were derived from the DNA. The sample has 650,000 to 800,000 clones; 70% to 90% are singletons. Trimming took 5 bases from V and 2 from J, leaving 13 bases between them. The CDR3 sequence is 14 residues long. The germline V gene encodes CDR1 LGHDT and CDR2 YNNKEL (reference sequence). The TCR sequence derives from a woman aged 18-29 years with acute or convalescent COVID-19. Sequencing was done on a sample of peripheral blood. V and J are TRBV3-1 (or the pseudogene TRBV3-2) and TRBJ2-7, with a weak D call TRBD2 (6 bases). CDR3 DNA sequence: TGTGCCAGCAGCTTCGGGACTTCGGCCTACGAGCAGTACTTC. Its protein is CASSFGTSAYEQYF.